What follows is one TCR beta chain and its context. This entry belongs to a study of shared clonotypes between healthy human individuals. Study at large: The plates for each donor numbered three CD4 naive, three CD4 memory, two CD8 naive and one CD8 memory.

Trimming took 3 bases from V and 4 from J, leaving 19 bases between them. CDR3 length equals 17 residues. CDR1 and CDR2 from the germline V gene are KGHSH and LQKENI. Original data processing: ImmunoSEQ only sent back junction sequences with no quality scores, so filtering was done differently. The data were produced by immunoSEQ multiplex PCR, yet TCRdb's version contains in-frame clones alone and is incomplete. For V, J and clone size, that table is used; D and trimming come from the DNA. Here the sample spans roughly 2,300,000 clones, 80% to 95% being singletons. The chain links TRBV18 to TRBJ2-1; D perhaps matches TRBD2 (6 bases). The clonotype originates from a man aged 18 to 29 in good health. Some clones in this sample may be carry-over from other donors' samples. The sequenced sample consisted of naive CD4+ T cells from PBMCs. Subset specified: CD45RA+ positively selected. This CDR3 is CASSPYKTSGKYNEQFF. The CDR3 bases are TGTGCCAGCTCACCTTACAAGACTAGTGGGAAATACAATGAGCAGTTCTTC.